The 22 T cell receptor beta chains given below trace back to one sample, sequenced in a study of T cells after yellow fever vaccination. TCRdb re-called the 5' RACE reads through MiXCR, storing one row per CDR3 protein. The table has about 400,000 distinct CDR3 sequences, 6.2% seen once. The specimen was PBMCs, collected 5 days after the yellow fever booster vaccination. The receptors originated from a man aged 25-40 years who received the YFV17D yellow fever vaccine.

This clonotype has a handful of counts. V usage is TRBV5-1 and J usage is TRBJ1-1; 7 bases agree with TRBD1. CDR1 and CDR2 (germline): SGHRS, YFSETQ. CDR3 length equals 14 residues. Germline trimming cut 4 bases from V and 2 bases from J; bases unmatched to any gene: 5. The DNA of the CDR3 is TGCGCCAGCAGCACCCGACAGGGAAACACTGAAGCTTTCTTT. The encoded protein is CASSTRQGNTEAFF.

The sample holds many counts of this clonotype. The rearrangement links TRBV20-1 to TRBJ2-2; 12 bases align to TRBD2. The CDR3 consists of 13 residues. Looked up from germline, CDR1 is DFQATT and CDR2 is SNEGSKA (reference sequence). The V and J ends lost 5 bases and 7 bases, in that order; junction bases with no gene match: 2. The CDR3 loop reads CSASGLAGGELFF. In nucleotides, the CDR3 is TGCAGTGCTTCGGGACTAGCGGGCGGGGAGCTGTTTTTT.

This clonotype was seen ten or more times. The CDR3 protein is CASSFSGSPDTQYF. The CDR3 bases are TGTGCCAGCAGTTTTAGCGGGAGTCCAGATACGCAGTATTTT. The chain has TRBV6-5 and TRBJ2-3, with 9 bases identical to TRBD2. CDR3 length: 14 residues. The ends lost 4 bases at V and 4 bases at J; junction bases unmatched: 3. Germline V gene data show CDR1 as MNHEY and CDR2 as SVGAGI.

Many counts were recorded for this clonotype. The rearrangement joins TRBV7-2 to TRBJ2-7; 9 nucleotides agree with TRBD1. Germline CDR1 and CDR2: SGHTA and FQGNSA. CDR3 length: 17 amino acids. The trim removed 2 bases at V and 2 bases at J, leaving 10 bases unmatched. This CDR3 is CASSLSGTGIVAYEQYF. In nucleotides, the CDR3 is TGTGCCAGCAGCTTATCCGGGACAGGGATTGTCGCCTACGAGCAGTACTTC. The whole variable domain, remainder taken from reference TRBV7-2 and TRBJ2-7, is GAGVSQSPSNKVTEKGKDVELRCDPISGHTALYWYRQSLGQGLEFLIYFQGNSAPDKSGLPSDRFSAERTGGSVSTLTIQRTQQEDSAVYLCASSLSGTGIVAYEQYFGPGTRLTVT.

The chain joins TRBV5-1 to TRBJ2-1, with 9 nucleotides matching TRBD2. V gave up 4 bases and J gave up 6 bases; unmatched junction bases: 5. The CDR3 is 14 amino acids. Germline V gene lookup returns CDR1 SGHRS and CDR2 YFSETQ. The CDR3 region is CASSPPGLANEQFF. CDR3 DNA sequence: TGCGCCAGCAGCCCCCCGGGACTAGCCAATGAGCAGTTCTTC.

This clonotype was seen many times. The genes are TRBV5-1 and TRBJ2-7; D is perhaps TRBD1 (6 bases). Germline CDR1 SGHRS, CDR2 YFSETQ. The V end lost 2 bases, the J end lost 0 bases, and 9 bases lay between the germline ends. The CDR3 runs 14 residues. CDR3 sequence reads: CASSLGQPSYEQYF. CDR3 in DNA: TGCGCCAGCAGCTTAGGACAGCCCTCCTACGAGCAGTACTTC.

This clonotype has only a few counts. The CDR3 region is CASSYNFPGSPKFF. In nucleotides, the CDR3 is TGTGCCAGCAGTTACAACTTTCCGGGATCCCCGAAGTTCTTC. The chain links TRBV6-5 to TRBJ2-1; D might be TRBD2 (5 bases). This CDR3 is 14 amino acids long. Germline V gene sequence: CDR1 MNHEY, CDR2 SVGAGI. The germline V and J ends were trimmed by 2 bases and 14 bases, with 19 bases remaining between them.

This clonotype showed up just a few times. The gene calls are TRBV12-3 or TRBV12-4 and TRBJ2-5, with 9 bases that match TRBD2. The CDR3 loop spans 16 amino acids. The V segment lost 4 bases and the J segment 3 bases; nucleotides outside the gene matches: 9. Written as DNA, the CDR3 is TGTGCCAGCAGTTGGGGACTGGGCGGGAGGGAAGAGACCCAGTACTTC. It codes for CASSWGLGGREETQYF.

Points on this clonotype: Being one base from a much bigger clone, this may be a read error. No conserved phenylalanine or tryptophan ends this CDR3, so it is likely a read error. The rearrangement uses TRBV5-1 and TRBJ2-3; no clear D gene. CDR3 length equals 15 residues. Trimming took off 0 bases at V and 3 bases at J, with 11 bases between the two ends. The germline gives CDR1 SGHRS, CDR2 YFSETQ. The CDR3 nucleotides read TGCGCCAGCAGCTTGGAAGGGCAGCTTACAGATACGCAGTATTTA. Encoded protein: CASSLEGQLTDTQYL.

This clonotype occurred many times. The gene calls are TRBV7-2 and TRBJ1-1; no definite D call. This CDR3 comprises 13 residues. Germline lookup yields CDR1 SGHTA and CDR2 FQGNSA. The ends were cut back, 8 bases at V and 0 bases at J, with 10 bases in the middle. This CDR3 is CASRENMNTEAFF. CDR3 DNA: TGTGCCAGCCGGGAGAACATGAACACTGAAGCTTTCTTT.

This clonotype was detected many times. This chain links TRBV28 with TRBJ1-1; D uncertain. The germline V gene encodes CDR1 MDHEN and CDR2 SYDVKM. This CDR3 region has 13 residues. Trimming shortened V by 5 bases and J by 3 bases, and 10 bases separated the two germline ends. The CDR3 here is CASSPPGYTEAFF. CDR3 nucleotides: TGTGCCAGCAGTCCTCCGGGGTACACTGAAGCTTTCTTT. Full variable domain (remainder filled in from reference TRBV28 and TRBJ1-1): DVKVTQSSRYLVKRTGEKVFLECVQDMDHENMFWYRQDPGLGLRLIYFSYDVKMKEKGDIPEGYSVSREKKERFSLILESASTNQTSMYLCASSPPGYTEAFFGQGTRLTVV.

In DNA, the CDR3 is TGTGCCATCAAGACTACCTGGGATGAGCAGTTCTTC. This encodes CAIKTTWDEQFF. V and J are TRBV10-3 and TRBJ2-1; tentative D call: TRBD2 (5 bases). Deletions cut 7 bases from V and 8 bases from J, with 12 bases between. CDR1 and CDR2 from the germline V gene are ENHRY and SYGVKD. The CDR3 has 12 residues.

The chain links TRBV6-5 to TRBJ1-1, with D possibly matching TRBD1 (5 bases). Trimming left V 6 bases short and J 3 bases short, with 11 bases between. CDR1 and CDR2 (germline): MNHEY, SVGAGI. The CDR3 is 13 amino acids. CDR3 amino acids: CASSSRGDTEAFF. CDR3 bases: TGTGCCAGCAGCTCTCGGGGGGACACTGAAGCTTTCTTT.

This clonotype was picked up many times. The chain links TRBV10-3 to TRBJ2-2; D gene ambiguous. This CDR3 spans 13 amino acids. From germline, CDR1 is ENHRY and CDR2 SYGVKD. V was clipped by 6 bases and J by 1 base, with 6 bases between them. CDR3 nucleotides: TGTGCCATCAGAACCTTGAACACCGGGGAGCTGTTTTTT. Protein product: CAIRTLNTGELFF.

Many counts were recorded for this clonotype. The rearrangement links TRBV5-1 to TRBJ2-5; the match to TRBD1 covers 9 bases. CDR1 SGHRS and CDR2 YFSETQ come from the germline V gene. CDR3 length equals 15 residues. The trim removed 3 bases at V and 4 bases at J, leaving 7 bases unmatched. CDR3 in DNA: TGCGCCAGCAGCTCGGGGACAGGGTCGGGAGAGACCCAGTACTTC. Protein sequence: CASSSGTGSGETQYF.

The V and J genes are TRBV19 and TRBJ1-2; TRBD1 matches 8 bases. The CDR3 length is 14 residues. Germline CDR1 LNHDA, CDR2 SQIVND (reference sequence). J gave up 2 bases and V 7 bases, and 6 bases lay outside the gene matches. CDR3 coding DNA: TGTGCCAGTACTCCAGGGGGCCTGAACTATGGCTACACCTTC. This translates into CASTPGGLNYGYTF.

This chain joins TRBV27 and TRBJ2-5; possible D gene TRBD1, 7 bases. CDR3 length: 20 residues. V was clipped by 1 base and J by 8 bases, with 32 bases between them. From germline, CDR1 is MNHEY and CDR2 SMNVEV (reference sequence). DNA of the CDR3: TGTGCCAGCAGTTTATACGCCCCAGGCCAGGGGGACTCCCCGAAGTATACCCAGTACTTC. This encodes CASSLYAPGQGDSPKYTQYF.

This clonotype appeared a few times. The chain recombines TRBV30 with TRBJ1-6; tentatively, D is TRBD1 (6 bases). This CDR3 is 15 amino acids long. V lost 6 bases and J lost 2, with 14 bases in between. Germline V lookup: CDR1 GTSNPN, CDR2 SVGIG (reference sequence). The DNA of the CDR3 is TGTGCCTGTCATGCGGCAGGGGCCTATAATTCACCCCTCCACTTT. Translating gives CACHAAGAYNSPLHF.

This clonotype was counted at least ten times. The chain uses TRBV7-8 and TRBJ1-1; 8 bases fit TRBD1. V dropped 5 bases and J dropped 0; count of bases not matched to a gene: 8. This CDR3 is built from 16 residues. Germline CDR1 SGHVS, CDR2 FQNEAQ. CDR3 amino acids: CASSTGQGLMNTEAFF. The CDR3 DNA sequence: TGTGCCAGCAGCACCGGACAGGGACTGATGAACACTGAAGCTTTCTTT.

The rearrangement joins TRBV19 to TRBJ2-5; TRBD2 aligns across 11 bases. The CDR3 has 15 residues. Germline V lookup: CDR1 LNHDA, CDR2 SQIVND (reference sequence). The trim removed 9 bases at V and 1 base at J, leaving 7 bases unmatched. DNA for the CDR3: TGTGCCAGCTCAAGGACTAGCGGGCCCCAAGAGACCCAGTACTTC. Amino acid sequence: CASSRTSGPQETQYF.

This clonotype was counted only a few times. V usage is TRBV5-1 and J usage is TRBJ2-5; D gene unclear. V was clipped by 3 bases and J by 7 bases, with 7 bases between them. This CDR3 comprises 11 residues. Germline assignment: CDR1 SGHRS and CDR2 YFSETQ. The CDR3: CASSSKGTQYF. The CDR3, as DNA: TGCGCCAGCAGCTCTAAGGGGACCCAGTACTTC. Full variable domain (rest looked up from reference TRBV5-1 and TRBJ2-5): KAGVTQTPRYLIKTRGQQVTLSCSPISGHRSVSWYQQTPGQGLQFLFEYFSETQRNKGNFPGRFSGRQFSNSRSEMNVSTLELGDSALYLCASSSKGTQYFGPGTRLLVL.

This clonotype was detected ten times or more. The gene calls are TRBV9 and TRBJ1-5, with D tentatively TRBD1 (5 bases). The CDR3 totals 16 residues. Looked up from germline, CDR1 is SGDLS and CDR2 is YYNGEE. The V gene lost 0 bases and the J gene lost 9 bases, with 19 bases spanning the gap. The CDR3 DNA reads TGTGCCAGCAGCGTAGGAGGGAGGTTGGGGGATGCGCCCCAGCATTTT. It yields the protein CASSVGGRLGDAPQHF. Full variable domain (rest looked up from reference TRBV9 and TRBJ1-5): DSGVTQTPKHLITATGQRVTLRCSPRSGDLSVYWYQQSLDQGLQFLIQYYNGEERAKGNILERFSAQQFPDLHSELNLSSLELGDSALYFCASSVGGRLGDAPQHFGDGTRLSIL.